The present T cell receptor (beta chain) was sequenced within a study of blood T cells in healthy people across ages. Study as a whole: Researchers report that template switching captured about one barcoded beta molecule per two T cells. Study-wide results and limits: Underestimates were what the diversity estimates from one million T cells were considered to be.

The CDR3 extends over 14 amino acids. V lost 0 bases to trimming and J lost 0 bases, with 9 bases between them. Germline loops: CDR1 DFQATT, CDR2 SNEGSKA (reference sequence). This clonotype was observed a few times. As yet, its antigen is unknown. It was with a sample-barcoded 5' primer and a J-beta primer mix that a second PCR of roughly 7 to 12 cycles was run. TCRdb ran MiXCR on the 5' RACE reads and lists one entry per CDR3 protein. The data show 1.5 million to 2 million distinct CDR3 sequences, with around 50% seen just once and roughly 2.1% held by the top ten. The rearrangement joins TRBV20-1 to TRBJ2-7, with D possibly TRBD2 on 5 matching bases. The source of this sequence is a woman in her 40s in good health. Specimen: blood. The CDR3 sequence is CSAREEAISYEQYF. CDR3 coding DNA: TGCAGTGCTAGAGAGGAGGCGATCTCCTACGAGCAGTACTTC.